This T cell receptor beta chain was observed in a study of PD-1 blockade in classical Hodgkin lymphoma. Germline-derived CDR1 and CDR2 are LNHNV and YYDKDF (reference sequence). V was pared by 5 bases and J by 0 bases, with 11 bases between. This CDR3 has 14 residues. Sequencing used immunoSEQ multiplex PCR; TCRdb keeps in-frame clones, though not all of them. Of nearly 25,000 clones detected, 81% appear once; the ten largest clones hold around 20%. All the patients suffered relapse after autologous stem cell transplantation, and brentuximab vedotin exposure differed. Material: peripheral blood mononuclear cells (PBMCs), obtained before the second cycle of nivolumab. The chain combines TRBV15 with TRBJ2-7, with D possibly matching TRBD2 (6 bases). The origin of this receptor is a human donor with classical Hodgkin lymphoma. The CDR3 is CATSRRESSYEQYF. DNA of the CDR3: TGTGCCACCAGCCGACGGGAGAGCTCCTACGAGCAGTACTTC. Drawing the rest from reference TRBV15 and TRBJ2-7, the complete variable domain is DAMVIQNPRYQVTQFGKPVTLSCSQTLNHNVMYWYQQKSSQAPKLLFHYYDKDFNNEADTPDNFQSRRPNTSFCFLDIRSPGLGDTAMYLCATSRRESSYEQYFGPGTRLTVT.